Each of the 14 T cell receptor beta chains below was sequenced from the same sample in a study of PD-1 blockade in classical Hodgkin lymphoma. Sequenced by immunoSEQ multiplex PCR; TCRdb stores in-frame clones only, minus some. The sample holds about 84,000 clones; 89% are singletons and the top ten take about 20%. Each and every patient relapsed after autologous stem cell transplantation, and patients got differing brentuximab vedotin exposure. The material was peripheral blood mononuclear cells (PBMCs), obtained at baseline. These receptors were collected from a human donor with classical Hodgkin lymphoma.

The V call is TRBV4-1, the J call TRBJ2-2; 14 bases align to TRBD2. V lost 4 bases to trimming and J lost 1 base; unmatched junction nucleotides: 5. This CDR3 is built from 18 residues. Germline CDR1 and CDR2: MGHRA and YSYEKL. Here the CDR3 DNA reads TGCGCCAGCAGCCTTCGACTAGCGGGAGGGCTGAACACCGGGGAGCTGTTTTTT. Its translation is CASSLRLAGGLNTGELFF.

The chain recombines TRBV28 with TRBJ1-2; D unclear. Germline CDR1 and CDR2: MDHEN and SYDVKM. V lost 4 bases to trimming and J lost 5 bases, with 8 bases between them. This CDR3 has 12 residues. CDR3 residues: CASSWEGYGYTF. The CDR3 DNA follows: TGTGCCAGCAGTTGGGAGGGATATGGCTACACCTTC.

By share, this clone ranks as hyperexpanded. The V gene is TRBV19, the J gene TRBJ1-5; D is unresolved. The V gene's germline CDR1 is LNHDA and CDR2 SQIVND (reference sequence). This CDR3 has 13 amino acids. The V end was cut by 6 bases, the J end by 1 base, with 7 bases between. CDR3 DNA sequence: TGTGCCAGTAGCCTTCAAAGCAATCAGCCCCAGCATTTT. Translated, it gives CASSLQSNQPQHF.

This chain connects TRBV2 to TRBJ1-6; 10 bases agree with TRBD1. The CDR3 consists of 17 residues. Germline V CDR1 and CDR2: SNHLY, FYNNEI. V gave up 8 bases and J gave up 0 bases; unmatched junction bases: 7. In DNA, the CDR3 is TGTGCCAGCCGTTCGGGACAGGGGAGCTCCTATAATTCACCCCTCCACTTT. Its protein is CASRSGQGSSYNSPLHF.

The V call is TRBV6-4, the J call TRBJ1-3, with 7 bases aligning to TRBD1. Trimming at V came to 3 bases and at J to 4 bases, leaving 9 bases not matched to a gene. Looked up from germline, CDR1 is MRHNA and CDR2 is SNTAGT. The CDR3 is 16 residues long. The CDR3 DNA reads TGTGCCAGCAGTGAACGGGACAGCCTGAGGGGAAACACCATATATTTT. As protein: CASSERDSLRGNTIYF.

The chain's CDR3 is CASSHYSPGGSLYLYEQYF. In DNA form, the CDR3 reads TGTGCCAGCAGCCACTATTCACCGGGAGGGTCTCTTTACCTCTACGAGCAGTACTTC. The chain couples TRBV7-9 to TRBJ2-7; TRBD2 aligns across 8 bases. This CDR3 is 19 amino acids long. Germline CDR1 SEHNR, CDR2 FQNEAQ (reference sequence). J lost 3 bases, V lost 5 bases, and 21 bases had no gene match.

The chain employs TRBV10-2 and TRBJ1-1; 7 bases map to TRBD1. CDR1 is WSHSY, CDR2 SAAADI, per germline. CDR3 size: 12 residues. The V gene end was trimmed by 8 bases and the J gene end by 6 bases; junction bases not matched to a gene: 6. The CDR3 sequence: CASHDRVPEAFF. The CDR3 bases are TGCGCCAGCCACGACAGGGTCCCTGAAGCTTTCTTT.

The genes are TRBV18 and TRBJ2-1; 7 bases match TRBD1. Germline V lookup: CDR1 KGHSH, CDR2 LQKENI. CDR3 length: 12 amino acids. Unmatched junction bases numbered 2, after V lost 6 bases and J lost 6 bases. The CDR3 loop reads CASSGDSNEQFF. The CDR3 DNA reads TGTGCCAGCTCCGGGGACAGCAATGAGCAGTTCTTC.

The chain joins TRBV27 to TRBJ2-7; 8 nucleotides match TRBD2. The germline V gene has CDR1 MNHEY and CDR2 SMNVEV (reference sequence). Trimming removed 6 bases from V and 9 bases from J; junction bases left unmatched: 10. The CDR3 covers 13 residues. This CDR3 reads CASRHQRENGQYF. CDR3 DNA: TGTGCCAGCAGACACCAGCGGGAGAACGGGCAGTACTTC.

The rearrangement links TRBV7-8 to TRBJ2-1; perhaps TRBD1 as D (5 bases). The germline V gene encodes CDR1 SGHVS and CDR2 FQNEAQ. The length of the CDR3 is 15 residues. The V and J ends lost 1 base and 4 bases respectively, with 11 bases between them. DNA for the CDR3: TGTGCCAGCAGCTTAGGTTGGGGCACTTACAATGAGCAGTTCTTC. Protein product: CASSLGWGTYNEQFF.

This chain uses TRBV18 with TRBJ1-4; D gene unclear. Germline V gene lookup returns CDR1 KGHSH and CDR2 LQKENI. V was trimmed by 2 bases and J by 8 bases, leaving 18 bases between them. The CDR3 has 16 residues. CDR3 nucleotides: TGTGCCAGCTCACCAATCGACCGTCGGTTGGGAGAAAAACTGTTTTTT. Protein sequence: CASSPIDRRLGEKLFF.

This sequence joins TRBV2 and TRBJ2-2, with D possibly matching TRBD1 (6 bases). The CDR3 has 13 residues. The ends were cut back, 5 bases at V and 6 bases at J, with 10 bases in the middle. Germline V gene data show CDR1 as SNHLY and CDR2 as FYNNEI. The CDR3 spells CASSSRQAGELFF. CDR3 bases: TGTGCCAGCAGTTCACGACAGGCCGGGGAGCTGTTTTTT.

Only a few counts were recorded for this clone. The chain couples TRBV6-4 to TRBJ1-5; D may be TRBD1 (5 bases). The germline gives CDR1 MRHNA, CDR2 SNTAGT. Between the trimmed V and J ends, which lost 4 bases and 7 bases, there was a span of 11 bases. This CDR3 comprises 13 residues. The chain's CDR3 is CASSVQGNQPQHF. Here the CDR3 DNA reads TGTGCCAGCAGTGTGCAGGGAAACCAGCCCCAGCATTTT.

This chain connects TRBV7-2 to TRBJ1-5; weak D call: TRBD1 (6 bases). There are 13 residues in the CDR3. Per the germline V gene, CDR1 is SGHTA and CDR2 is FQGNSA. V lost 6 bases, J lost 4 bases, and 10 bases lay in between. The CDR3 DNA follows: TGTGCCAGCAGGAGGACAGAGAATCAGCCCCAGCATTTT. Translation gives CASRRTENQPQHF.